Below, 26 T cell receptor beta chains from the same sample are listed, as sequenced in a study of CD8 T cells in ankylosing spondylitis. Each CDR3 protein gets one entry after TCRdb re-called the 5' RACE reads with MiXCR. The table records roughly 130,000 distinct CDR3 sequences, approximately 13% of them present only once. Sequencing input: blood, either unsorted or a sorted T cell fraction (not recorded which). These receptors all stem from a female donor with ankylosing spondylitis or in good health (not recorded which).

This clonotype was seen many times. V gene TRBV7-9 combines with J gene TRBJ1-1; D is unclear. Germline V gives CDR1 SEHNR, CDR2 FQNEAQ (reference sequence). This CDR3 is built from 15 residues. Trimming stripped 0 bases from V and 1 base from J, with 9 bases between. The CDR3 loop reads CASSLAFRRNTEAFF. Here the CDR3 DNA reads TGTGCCAGCAGCTTAGCCTTCCGCCGGAACACTGAAGCTTTCTTT.

This clonotype was seen at least ten times. The V gene is TRBV20-1, the J gene TRBJ1-4; 11 nucleotides match TRBD1. CDR1 is DFQATT, CDR2 SNEGSKA, per germline (reference sequence). This CDR3 is 14 amino acids long. The V gene end was trimmed by 3 bases and the J gene end by 9 bases; junction bases not matched to a gene: 6. This CDR3 reads CSASPGQGGKKLFF. The CDR3 coding sequence is TGCAGTGCTAGCCCGGGACAGGGGGGGAAAAAACTGTTTTTT.

In this sample, this clonotype turned up a few times. V and J are TRBV20-1 and TRBJ2-3, with D hard to call. Between the trimmed V and J ends, which lost 2 bases and 4 bases, there was a span of 13 bases. This CDR3 is built from 14 residues. Per the germline V gene, CDR1 is DFQATT and CDR2 is SNEGSKA (reference sequence). The CDR3 DNA is TGCAGTGCTAGATTGCTAGGCATCCCAGATACGCAGTATTTT. Its protein product is CSARLLGIPDTQYF.

This clonotype was picked up many times. This chain uses TRBV5-1 with TRBJ2-1; possible D gene TRBD1, 5 bases. This CDR3 spans 13 amino acids. V lost 3 bases and J 9 bases, leaving 13 bases between the germline ends. CDR1 SGHRS and CDR2 YFSETQ come from the germline V gene. CDR3 sequence reads: CASSSQGLGEQFF. The CDR3 nucleotides read TGCGCCAGCAGCTCCCAGGGATTAGGTGAGCAGTTCTTC.

This clonotype was recorded a few times. The CDR3: CASSPGQGSPYEQYF. CDR3 nucleotide sequence: TGCGCCAGCAGCCCGGGACAGGGGAGCCCCTACGAGCAGTACTTC. The chain recombines TRBV4-1 with TRBJ2-7; the match to TRBD1 covers 10 bases. This CDR3 comprises 15 residues. V was clipped by 4 bases and J by 2 bases; unmatched bases: 5. Germline V gene sequence: CDR1 MGHRA, CDR2 YSYEKL.

This clonotype was seen ten or more times. The V and J genes are TRBV7-2 and TRBJ2-3, with TRBD2 as a possible D gene (6 bases). V gave up 5 bases and J gave up 3 bases, with 18 bases separating them. There are 16 residues in the CDR3. Germline CDR1 is SGHTA and CDR2 is FQGNSA. The CDR3 spells CASSPQWGVPTDTQYF. DNA for the CDR3: TGTGCCAGCAGCCCCCAGTGGGGGGTTCCGACAGATACGCAGTATTTT.

The chain has TRBV7-8 and TRBJ2-7; D remains ambiguous. The V gene lost 2 bases and the J gene lost 1 base, with 15 bases spanning the gap. Looked up from germline, CDR1 is SGHVS and CDR2 is FQNEAQ. The CDR3 runs to 16 residues. The CDR3 DNA is TGTGCCAGCAGCTTAATAAGGCTTGCGGAGTCCTACGAGCAGTACTTC. Protein sequence: CASSLIRLAESYEQYF.

Ten or more counts support this clonotype. The V gene is TRBV29-1, the J gene TRBJ2-5; possibly TRBD1 for D (6 bases). The V gene's germline CDR1 is SQVTM and CDR2 ANQGSEA. This CDR3 has 11 amino acids. V lost 8 bases to trimming and J lost 7 bases, with 14 bases between them. CDR3 sequence: CSNRDRSTQYF. The DNA of the CDR3 is TGCAGCAACAGGGACCGGTCGACCCAGTACTTC.

To note about this clonotype: A much larger clone lies one base from this, so it may be a read error. The chain employs TRBV9 and TRBJ2-1; 11 bases line up with TRBD2. Germline lookup yields CDR1 SGDLS and CDR2 YYNGEE. There are 18 residues in the CDR3. This CDR3 reads CASSVELAGVSSYNKQFF. The CDR3, as DNA: TGTGCCAGCAGCGTAGAACTAGCGGGAGTTAGCTCCTACAATAAGCAGTTCTTC.

This clonotype has just a few counts. The chain is built from TRBV2 and TRBJ1-1; a weak D match, TRBD1 (5 bases). The CDR3 covers 13 residues. The V gene's germline CDR1 is SNHLY and CDR2 FYNNEI. The germline V and J ends were trimmed by 3 bases and 8 bases, with 13 bases remaining between them. CDR3 nucleotide sequence: TGTGCCAGCAGTGATGGGGGGAGTAAAGAAGCTTTCTTT. It encodes CASSDGGSKEAFF.

The sample holds a few counts of this clonotype. The V and J genes are TRBV20-1 and TRBJ2-7, with TRBD1 as a possible D gene (7 bases). V was pared by 7 bases and J by 7 bases, with 14 bases between. CDR3 length: 11 amino acids. Germline V gives CDR1 DFQATT, CDR2 SNEGSKA (reference sequence). CDR3 region: CSVEGAREQYF. CDR3 nucleotides: TGCAGTGTGGAGGGGGCCCGGGAGCAGTACTTC.

This clonotype has a handful of counts. The V gene is TRBV25-1, the J gene TRBJ1-3; 7 bases fit TRBD1. From germline, CDR1 is MGHDK and CDR2 SYGVNS. V lost 2 bases, J lost 1 base, and 5 bases stayed unmatched. The CDR3 is made up of 16 amino acids. The DNA of the CDR3 is TGTGCCAGCAGTGAAGGGGACAGACCTTCTGGAAACACCATATATTTT. Translation gives CASSEGDRPSGNTIYF.

This clonotype was detected many times. Written as DNA, the CDR3 is TGTGCCAGCAGCTTAGTTCAGGGTCTTTACAATGAGCAGTTCTTC. Amino acid sequence: CASSLVQGLYNEQFF. The rearrangement links TRBV7-9 to TRBJ2-1, with a possible D match to TRBD1 (5 bases). CDR1 is SEHNR and CDR2 is FQNEAQ in the germline V gene (reference sequence). The ends were cut back, 1 base at V and 4 bases at J, with 11 bases in the middle. The CDR3 loop spans 15 amino acids.

This clonotype was counted ten times or more. V is TRBV29-1 and J is TRBJ2-5, with TRBD1 identical over 11 bases. Germline CDR1 and CDR2: SQVTM and ANQGSEA. This CDR3 is built from 12 residues. The V and J ends lost 4 bases and 7 bases, in that order; junction bases with no gene match: 2. The DNA for the CDR3 is TGCAGCGTTGCCGGGACAGGGGGGACCCAGTACTTC. It is translated as CSVAGTGGTQYF.

This clonotype has a count of ten or more. The chain employs TRBV5-6 and TRBJ2-5, with a weak D call TRBD2 (6 bases). CDR3 length equals 13 residues. V dropped 4 bases and J dropped 2 bases, with 9 bases sitting between them. CDR1 is SGHDT, CDR2 YYEEEE, per germline. CDR3 sequence reads: CASSMGLQETQYF. The CDR3, as DNA: TGTGCCAGCAGCATGGGACTGCAAGAGACCCAGTACTTC.

This clonotype was recorded at least ten times. The V and J genes are TRBV20-1 and TRBJ2-5; 7 bases are a match to TRBD2. V gave up 1 base and J gave up 2 bases; unmatched junction bases: 1. Germline assignment: CDR1 DFQATT and CDR2 SNEGSKA (reference sequence). The CDR3 contains 13 residues. The CDR3 region is CSARGGGQETQYF. The DNA for the CDR3 is TGCAGTGCTAGAGGGGGGGGGCAAGAGACCCAGTACTTC.

This clonotype occurred a few times. The chain recombines TRBV5-5 with TRBJ1-4; the D gene is possibly TRBD1 (6 bases). The V gene lost 2 bases and the J gene lost 8 bases, with 16 bases spanning the gap. The germline CDR1 and CDR2 sequences are SGHKS and YYEKEE (reference sequence). The CDR3 spans 15 residues. CDR3 sequence (DNA): TGTGCCAGCAGCTTAGGAAGAGGGGGATGGGAAAAACTGTTTTTT. It translates to CASSLGRGGWEKLFF.

This clonotype was found many times. The chain is built from TRBV12-3 or TRBV12-4 and TRBJ2-2, with no clear D. The CDR3 contains 13 residues. V was pared by 2 bases and J by 7 bases, with 8 bases between. CDR3 residues: CASSLRVVGELFF. The CDR3 region has the DNA TGTGCCAGCAGTTTAAGAGTGGTCGGGGAGCTGTTTTTT.

At least ten counts were recorded for this clonotype. This chain joins TRBV19 and TRBJ1-2, with TRBD1 matching 8 bases. This CDR3 is 14 amino acids long. The germline gives CDR1 LNHDA, CDR2 SQIVND (reference sequence). V lost 10 bases to trimming and J lost 5 bases; unmatched junction nucleotides: 12. In DNA form, the CDR3 reads TGTGCCACCACCGGACAGGGAAAGATATATGGCTACACCTTC. This gives the protein CATTGQGKIYGYTF.

J is TRBJ2-2 and V is TRBV2; the D is unclear. The ends were cut back, 2 bases at V and 0 bases at J, with 7 bases in the middle. This CDR3 has 15 amino acids. The germline V gene has CDR1 SNHLY and CDR2 FYNNEI. CDR3 protein: CASSELISNTGELFF. CDR3 in DNA: TGTGCCAGCAGTGAACTCATCTCGAACACCGGGGAGCTGTTTTTT.

This clonotype was recorded many times. This sequence joins TRBV7-2 and TRBJ2-1; D tentatively fits TRBD1 or TRBD2 (5 bases each). This CDR3 region has 13 residues. CDR1 is SGHTA, CDR2 FQGNSA, per germline. V lost 5 bases and J 8 bases, leaving 13 bases between the germline ends. The chain's CDR3 is CASSIWDRDEQFF. In nucleotides, the CDR3 is TGTGCCAGCAGCATATGGGACCGGGATGAGCAGTTCTTC. The entire variable domain, with the rest obtained from reference TRBV7-2 and TRBJ2-1, is as follows: GAGVSQSPSNKVTEKGKDVELRCDPISGHTALYWYRQSLGQGLEFLIYFQGNSAPDKSGLPSDRFSAERTGGSVSTLTIQRTQQEDSAVYLCASSIWDRDEQFFGPGTRLTVL.

This chain uses TRBV6-1 with TRBJ2-7; 9 nucleotides match TRBD1. The V gene's germline CDR1 is MNHNS and CDR2 SASEGT. The CDR3 spans 16 residues. Trimming took 4 bases from V and 4 from J; bases not matched to a gene: 11. The CDR3 loop is CASSVATGGVFYEQYF. The CDR3 nucleotides read TGTGCCAGCAGTGTCGCTACAGGGGGCGTCTTTTACGAGCAGTACTTC.

This clonotype was seen only a few times. This sequence joins TRBV25-1 and TRBJ2-1, with D perhaps given as TRBD1 or TRBD2 (5 bases each). CDR1 is MGHDK and CDR2 is SYGVNS in the germline V gene. The CDR3 is 14 residues long. Trimming left V 6 bases short and J 5 bases short, with 14 bases between. CDR3 in DNA: TGTGCCAGCAGGCCGTACCGAGGGGACAATGAGCAGTTCTTC. This gives the protein CASRPYRGDNEQFF.

The table lists this clonotype with a few counts. The chain employs TRBV5-1 and TRBJ2-1; D is ambiguous. Deletions cut 0 bases from V and 5 bases from J, with 12 bases between. The CDR3 contains 15 residues. Germline V gene data show CDR1 as SGHRS and CDR2 as YFSETQ. CDR3 in amino acids: CASSLVSGQNNEQFF. The CDR3 DNA sequence: TGCGCCAGCAGCTTGGTTTCCGGGCAAAACAATGAGCAGTTCTTC.

This clonotype was seen many times. The rearrangement uses TRBV7-2 and TRBJ2-1; D may be TRBD1 (5 bases). Trimming removed 4 bases from V and 5 bases from J, with 15 bases in between. The CDR3 is 15 residues long. Germline CDR1 SGHTA, CDR2 FQGNSA. The CDR3 coding sequence is TGTGCCAGCAGCTCCAGGGATCTTCCGAACAATGAGCAGTTCTTC. This gives the protein CASSSRDLPNNEQFF.

This clonotype was picked up a small number of times. V usage is TRBV20-1 and J usage is TRBJ2-5, with TRBD2 matching over 9 bases. The CDR3 loop spans 16 amino acids. Germline CDR1 and CDR2: DFQATT and SNEGSKA (reference sequence). V lost 3 bases, J lost 1 base, and 9 bases stayed unmatched. CDR3 DNA sequence: TGCAGTGCTAGGGGGAAAAGCGGGGGGATCCAAGAGACCCAGTACTTC. The encoded protein is CSARGKSGGIQETQYF.